A single sample gave rise to the 12 T cell receptor beta chains below, sequenced in a study of T-cell reconstitution after alpha-beta-depleted transplantation in children. Using unique molecular identifiers, the investigators prepared the TCRbeta library. MiXCR, applied by TCRdb to the PCR reads, yields one record per CDR3 protein. There are approximately 350,000 distinct CDR3 sequences in the sample; under 13% occur only once, and 2% to 2.5% lies in the top ten. The material sequenced was PBMCs from the stem cell graft donor, taken from the stem cell graft. These receptor sequences come from a human donor who donated a stem cell graft to a child with acute lymphoblastic leukemia.

This clonotype was found a few times. The chain couples TRBV20-1 to TRBJ2-3, with 7 positions matching TRBD2. V lost 3 bases to trimming and J lost 0 bases; unmatched junction nucleotides: 3. This CDR3 region has 14 residues. Per germline, CDR1 DFQATT and CDR2 SNEGSKA (reference sequence). CDR3 amino acids: CSASGEGSTDTQYF. The DNA for the CDR3 is TGCAGTGCTAGTGGGGAGGGGAGCACAGATACGCAGTATTTT.

This clonotype was detected many times. This chain joins TRBV7-2 and TRBJ2-5, with 7 nucleotides matching TRBD2. The germline V gene encodes CDR1 SGHTA and CDR2 FQGNSA. This CDR3 has 14 amino acids. Trimming took 6 bases from V and 4 from J; bases not matched to a gene: 8. CDR3 DNA sequence: TGTGCCAGCAGTCGGGGCGGGAGACTAGAGACCCAGTACTTC. The encoded protein is CASSRGGRLETQYF. Variable domain in full (rest from reference TRBV7-2 and TRBJ2-5): GAGVSQSPSNKVTEKGKDVELRCDPISGHTALYWYRQSLGQGLEFLIYFQGNSAPDKSGLPSDRFSAERTGGSVSTLTIQRTQQEDSAVYLCASSRGGRLETQYFGPGTRLLVL.

The chain has TRBV5-1 and TRBJ1-3; 12 nucleotides match TRBD1. The CDR3 extends over 15 amino acids. Germline V gene sequence: CDR1 SGHRS, CDR2 YFSETQ. J was trimmed by 6 bases and V by 4 bases; bases with no gene match: 5. CDR3 DNA sequence: TGCGCCAGCAGCGACGGGACAGGGGGCGAAAACACCATATATTTT. Translating it yields CASSDGTGGENTIYF.

The V call is TRBV7-9, the J call TRBJ2-1, with D uncertain. Germline V gene lookup returns CDR1 SEHNR and CDR2 FQNEAQ (reference sequence). V lost 1 base and J lost 6, with 7 bases in between. The CDR3 consists of 13 residues. CDR3 sequence: CASSLGSVNEQFF. The CDR3 DNA is TGTGCCAGCAGCTTAGGAAGTGTCAATGAGCAGTTCTTC.

This clonotype was seen at least ten times. The chain combines TRBV7-9 with TRBJ1-3, with TRBD1 identical over 11 bases. This CDR3 region has 15 residues. Losses at the gene ends were 4 bases for V and 6 bases for J; bases not matched to a gene: 5. Germline assignment: CDR1 SEHNR and CDR2 FQNEAQ (reference sequence). The CDR3 nucleotides are TGTGCCAGCAGCTCGGACAGGGGGCCTTTAAACACCATATATTTT. Translating it yields CASSSDRGPLNTIYF.

The rearrangement links TRBV4-3 to TRBJ2-7, with D perhaps assigned TRBD1 or TRBD2 (6 bases each). With 0 bases removed from V and 4 bases from J, the gap between germline ends came to 13 bases. Germline assignment: CDR1 LGHNA and CDR2 YSLEER. This CDR3 is 15 amino acids long. In DNA form, the CDR3 reads TGCGCCAGCAGCCAAGATCTAAGGGGGGCATACGAGCAGTACTTC. This translates into CASSQDLRGAYEQYF.

This clonotype was detected a few times. The chain employs TRBV12-3 or TRBV12-4 and TRBJ1-5; D is ambiguous. V lost 5 bases and J lost 0, with 11 bases in between. The CDR3 loop spans 15 amino acids. The CDR3, as DNA: TGTGCCAGCAGTCCGCTTGGGGATAGCAATCAGCCCCAGCATTTT. Encoded protein: CASSPLGDSNQPQHF.

V usage is TRBV12-3 or TRBV12-4 and J usage is TRBJ2-1; 10 bases are shared with TRBD2. This CDR3 spans 15 amino acids. V shed 5 bases, J shed 6 bases, and the junction held 7 bases outside the gene matches. This chain's CDR3 is CASSDIAGGINEQFF. Written as DNA, the CDR3 is TGTGCCAGCAGTGACATAGCGGGAGGAATCAATGAGCAGTTCTTC.

In this sample, this clonotype turned up once. Being one base from a much bigger clone, this may be a read error. The rearrangement uses TRBV4-2 and TRBJ2-7; perhaps D is TRBD1 or TRBD2 (6 bases each). Germline CDR1 reads LGHNA; CDR2 reads YNFKEQ. This CDR3 has 13 amino acids. CDR3 sequence (DNA): TGTGCCATCAGCCTGGAGGGGGTCTACGAGCAGTACTTC. Protein sequence: CAISLEGVYEQYF.

This clonotype occurred many times. This chain uses TRBV7-2 with TRBJ2-7; D unresolved. The V end was cut by 1 base, the J end by 6 bases, with 10 bases between. Germline CDR1 reads SGHTA; CDR2 reads FQGNSA. The CDR3 is 13 residues long. The CDR3 DNA follows: TGTGCCAGCAGCTTAGAGGGAATAGGCGAGCAGTACTTC. Its protein is CASSLEGIGEQYF.

This clonotype was found a few times. The rearrangement uses TRBV27 and TRBJ2-1; unclear D gene. Germline lookup yields CDR1 MNHEY and CDR2 SMNVEV (reference sequence). The CDR3 sequence is 16 residues long. V was clipped by 5 bases and J by 0 bases, with 14 bases between them. CDR3 sequence: CASSKSILYSYNEQFF. The CDR3 DNA sequence: TGTGCCAGCAGTAAGAGTATACTATACTCCTACAATGAGCAGTTCTTC.

The V and J genes are TRBV5-1 and TRBJ2-5; 12 positions match TRBD2. The V gene end was trimmed by 4 bases and the J gene end by 2 bases; junction bases not matched to a gene: 3. This CDR3 is built from 15 residues. The germline V gene encodes CDR1 SGHRS and CDR2 YFSETQ. The CDR3 loop is CASSHLAGGQETQYF. CDR3 bases: TGCGCCAGCAGCCATCTAGCGGGAGGGCAAGAGACCCAGTACTTC.